This T cell receptor beta chain was obtained from a study of cytomegalovirus exposure and HLA in healthy donors. Study conclusions and caveats: CMV serostatus was the only immune exposure information that was available. The authors enumerated 150 to 200 TCR beta chains as linked to cytomegalovirus.

The length of the CDR3 is 17 residues. Trimming took 5 bases from V and 2 from J; bases not matched to a gene: 7. Per the germline V gene, CDR1 is LNHNV and CDR2 is YYDKDF (reference sequence). PCR amplification relied on 60 Vbeta primers (plus 13 Jbeta primers). Sequencing used immunoSEQ multiplex PCR; TCRdb keeps in-frame clones, though not all of them. Of under 150,000 clones in the sample, just under 85% are singletons; the top ten hold 4% to 5%. With respect to this clone: What it binds is unknown.

The origin of this receptor is a man aged 40-49 years in good health and CMV-seropositive. The rearrangement links TRBV15 to TRBJ2-1; 12 bases are a match to TRBD2. The sequenced sample consisted of PBMCs. The CDR3 DNA is TGTGCCACCAGCCATTCTGGACTAGCGGGGACCTACAATGAGCAGTTCTTC. This sequence encodes CATSHSGLAGTYNEQFF.